This TCR beta chain was profiled in a study of technical replicates of blood from several donors. There are 12 residues in the CDR3. Per the germline V gene, CDR1 is MNHNY and CDR2 is SVGAGI (reference sequence). Trimming took off 7 bases at V and 6 bases at J, with 13 bases between the two ends. Libraries were prepared by immunoSEQ multiplex PCR; TCRdb keeps only in-frame clonotypes and omits some of them. Seen here are 77,000 or so clones, approximately 92% observed once, and the top ten hold roughly 0.41%. This clonotype originated in a human donor in good health. This chain connects TRBV6-6 to TRBJ2-7; weak D call: TRBD2 (6 bases). The specimen was T cells isolated from PBMCs. The chain's CDR3 is CASTALGGEQYF. The CDR3 nucleotides read TGTGCCAGCACCGCTCTGGGGGGCGAGCAGTACTTC.